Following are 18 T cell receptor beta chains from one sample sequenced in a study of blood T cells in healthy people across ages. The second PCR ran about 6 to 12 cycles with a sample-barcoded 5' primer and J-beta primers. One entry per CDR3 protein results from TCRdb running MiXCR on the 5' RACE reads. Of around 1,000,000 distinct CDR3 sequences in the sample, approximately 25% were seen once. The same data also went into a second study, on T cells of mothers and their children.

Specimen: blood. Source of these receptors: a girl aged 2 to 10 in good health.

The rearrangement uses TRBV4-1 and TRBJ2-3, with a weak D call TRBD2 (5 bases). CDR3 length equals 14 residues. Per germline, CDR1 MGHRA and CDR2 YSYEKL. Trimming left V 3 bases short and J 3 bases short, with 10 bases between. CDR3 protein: CASSQEVRTDTQYF. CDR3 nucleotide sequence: TGCGCCAGCAGCCAGGAGGTCCGGACAGATACGCAGTATTTT.

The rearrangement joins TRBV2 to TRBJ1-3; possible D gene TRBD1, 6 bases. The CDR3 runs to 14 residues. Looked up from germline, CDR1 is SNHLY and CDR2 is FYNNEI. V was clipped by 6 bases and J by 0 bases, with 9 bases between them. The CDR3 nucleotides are TGTGCCAGCAGGGGGACAAACTCTGGAAACACCATATATTTT. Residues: CASRGTNSGNTIYF.

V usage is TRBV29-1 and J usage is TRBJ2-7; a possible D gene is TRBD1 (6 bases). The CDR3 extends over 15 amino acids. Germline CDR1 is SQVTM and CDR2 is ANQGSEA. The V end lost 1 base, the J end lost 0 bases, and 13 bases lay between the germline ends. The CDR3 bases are TGCAGCGTTGAAGGGTTAGGGGGAAGCTCCTACGAGCAGTACTTC. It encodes CSVEGLGGSSYEQYF.

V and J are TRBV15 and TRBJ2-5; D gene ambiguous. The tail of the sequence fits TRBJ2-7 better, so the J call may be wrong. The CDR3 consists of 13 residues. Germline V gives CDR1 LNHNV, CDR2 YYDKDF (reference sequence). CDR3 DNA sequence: TGTGCCACCAGCGAGGATTCCTCCTACGAGCAGTACTTC. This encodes CATSEDSSYEQYF.

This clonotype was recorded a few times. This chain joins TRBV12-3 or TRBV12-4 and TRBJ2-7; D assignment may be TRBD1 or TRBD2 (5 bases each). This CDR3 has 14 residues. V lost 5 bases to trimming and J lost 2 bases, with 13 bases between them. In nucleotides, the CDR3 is TGTGCCAGCAGTCGTCAGGGAGTAACCTACGAGCAGTACTTC. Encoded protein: CASSRQGVTYEQYF.

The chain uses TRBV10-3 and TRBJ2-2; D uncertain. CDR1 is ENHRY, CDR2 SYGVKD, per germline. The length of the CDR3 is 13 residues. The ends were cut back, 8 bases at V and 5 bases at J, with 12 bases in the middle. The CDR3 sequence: CAIVKGRTGELFF. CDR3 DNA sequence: TGTGCCATCGTGAAAGGCAGAACCGGGGAGCTGTTTTTT.

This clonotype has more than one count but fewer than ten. CDR3 nucleotides: TGCAGTGCTAGAGTTGAAATAAGCGGGCCCTCCTACAATGAGCAGTTCTTC. Residues: CSARVEISGPSYNEQFF. The rearrangement links TRBV20-1 to TRBJ2-1, with D possibly TRBD2 on 6 matching bases. The CDR3 extends over 17 amino acids. CDR1 is DFQATT, CDR2 SNEGSKA, per germline (reference sequence). V lost 1 base and J 0 bases, leaving 16 bases between the germline ends.

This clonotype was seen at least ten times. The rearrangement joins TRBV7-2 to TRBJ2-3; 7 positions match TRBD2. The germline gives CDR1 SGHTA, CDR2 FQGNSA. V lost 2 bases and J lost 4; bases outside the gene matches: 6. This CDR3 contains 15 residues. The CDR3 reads CASSLTAGVSDTQYF. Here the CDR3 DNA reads TGTGCCAGCAGCTTAACGGCGGGGGTCTCAGATACGCAGTATTTT.

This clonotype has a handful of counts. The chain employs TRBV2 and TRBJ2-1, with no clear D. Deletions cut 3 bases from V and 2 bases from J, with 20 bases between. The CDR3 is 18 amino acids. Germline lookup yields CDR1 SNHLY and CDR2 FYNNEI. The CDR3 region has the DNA TGTGCCAGCAGTGATTTGGGCAGTAGTTTCCTAACCTACAATGAGCAGTTCTTC. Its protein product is CASSDLGSSFLTYNEQFF.

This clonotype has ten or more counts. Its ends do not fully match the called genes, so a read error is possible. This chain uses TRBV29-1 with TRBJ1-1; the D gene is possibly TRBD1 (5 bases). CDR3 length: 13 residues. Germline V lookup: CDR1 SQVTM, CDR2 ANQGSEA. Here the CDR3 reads CSATGTVNTEAFF. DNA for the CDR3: TGCAGCGCGACCGGGACGGTGAACACTGAAGCCTTCTTT.

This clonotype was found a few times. For the CDR3, the DNA is TGCAGCGTTCTTCTGGGGACCCAAATCGACGAGCAGTACTTC. It codes for CSVLLGTQIDEQYF. This rearrangement joins TRBV29-1 to TRBJ2-7; D is possibly TRBD1 or TRBD2 (5 bases each). CDR3 length: 14 amino acids. The germline CDR1 and CDR2 sequences are SQVTM and ANQGSEA. Trimming removed 5 bases from V and 5 bases from J, with 19 bases in between.

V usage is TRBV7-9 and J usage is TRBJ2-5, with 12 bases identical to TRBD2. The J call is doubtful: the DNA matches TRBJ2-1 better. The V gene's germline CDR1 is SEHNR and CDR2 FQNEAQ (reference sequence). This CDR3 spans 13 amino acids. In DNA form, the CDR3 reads TGTGCCAGCGAACTAGCGGGAGGATATGAGCAGTTCTTC. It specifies CASELAGGYEQFF.

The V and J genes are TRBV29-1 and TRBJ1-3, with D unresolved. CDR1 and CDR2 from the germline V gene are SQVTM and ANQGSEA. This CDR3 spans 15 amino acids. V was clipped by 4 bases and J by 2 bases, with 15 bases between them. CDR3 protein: CSVGYTAETGNTIYF. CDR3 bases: TGCAGCGTTGGTTACACAGCGGAGACTGGAAACACCATATATTTT.

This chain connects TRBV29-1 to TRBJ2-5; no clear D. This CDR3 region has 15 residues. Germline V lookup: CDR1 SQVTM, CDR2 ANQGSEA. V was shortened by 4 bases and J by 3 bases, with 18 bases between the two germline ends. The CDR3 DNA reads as TGCAGCGTTGTTTCCATAACAGCTTATGAAGAGACCCAGTACTTC. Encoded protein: CSVVSITAYEETQYF.

In nucleotides, the CDR3 is TGTGCCAGCAGCTTGAGCGGGGGTGGCGTGAACACTGAAGCTTTCTTT. Protein sequence: CASSLSGGGVNTEAFF. The chain uses TRBV7-8 and TRBJ1-1, with a possible D match to TRBD1 (5 bases). This CDR3 comprises 16 residues. Trimming pared 3 bases from V and 0 bases from J, leaving 14 bases between. Germline CDR1 and CDR2: SGHVS and FQNEAQ.

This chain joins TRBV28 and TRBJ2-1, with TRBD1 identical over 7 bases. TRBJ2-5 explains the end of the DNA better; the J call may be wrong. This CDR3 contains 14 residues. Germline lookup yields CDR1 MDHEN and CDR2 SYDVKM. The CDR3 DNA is TGTGCCAGCAGTTTAGACAGGGATAAAGAGACCCAGTACTTC. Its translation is CASSLDRDKETQYF.

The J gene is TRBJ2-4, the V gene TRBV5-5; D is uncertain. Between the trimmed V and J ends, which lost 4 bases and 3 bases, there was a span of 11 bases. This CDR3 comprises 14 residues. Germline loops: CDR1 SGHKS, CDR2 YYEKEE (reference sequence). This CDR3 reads CASSNGPSKNIQYF. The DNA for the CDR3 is TGTGCCAGCAGCAACGGACCAAGCAAAAACATTCAGTACTTC.

The CDR3 nucleotides read TGTGCCAGCGGCTCCCCTCCAGACAGCCATGAGCAGTTCTTC. Its protein product is CASGSPPDSHEQFF. The rearrangement uses TRBV7-3 and TRBJ2-1; possibly TRBD1 for D (5 bases). Trimming removed 8 bases at V and 8 bases at J, with 19 bases between. Per germline, CDR1 SGHTA and CDR2 FQGTGA. The CDR3 is made up of 14 amino acids.